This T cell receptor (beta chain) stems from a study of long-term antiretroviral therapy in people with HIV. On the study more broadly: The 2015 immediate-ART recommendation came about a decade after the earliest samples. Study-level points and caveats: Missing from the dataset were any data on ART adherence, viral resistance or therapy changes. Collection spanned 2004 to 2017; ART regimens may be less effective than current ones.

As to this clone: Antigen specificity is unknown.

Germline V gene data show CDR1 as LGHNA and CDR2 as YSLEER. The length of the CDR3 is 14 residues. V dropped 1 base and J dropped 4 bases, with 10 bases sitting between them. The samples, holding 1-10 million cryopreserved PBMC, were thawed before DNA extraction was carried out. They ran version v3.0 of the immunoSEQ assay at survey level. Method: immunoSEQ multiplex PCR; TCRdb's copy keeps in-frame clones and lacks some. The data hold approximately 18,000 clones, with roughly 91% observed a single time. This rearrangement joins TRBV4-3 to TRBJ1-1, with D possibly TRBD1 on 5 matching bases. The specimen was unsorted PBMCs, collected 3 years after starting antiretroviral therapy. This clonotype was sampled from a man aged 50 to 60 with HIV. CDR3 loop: CASSQVQGPTEAFF. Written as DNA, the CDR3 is TGCGCCAGCAGCCAAGTGCAGGGCCCCACTGAAGCTTTCTTT.